This TCR beta chain is from a study of CD8 T cells in Susac syndrome. About the research overall: Patients with Susac syndrome who were sequenced included more than five with active disease and 8 or 9 in remission.

General observations from the study: The authors acknowledged that their TCR sequencing and HLA analysis involved a relatively small number of individuals. Peak Susac CD8+ clonal expansion occurred in TEMRA cells and active patients.

Random hexamers primed reverse transcription of about 0.5 to 1 ug RNA. The method of amplification for TCR beta CDR3 was immunoSEQ multiplex PCR, covering 54 Vbeta and 13 Jbeta. In TCRdb, the immunoSEQ multiplex PCR reads were re-called with MiXCR into one record per CDR3 protein. This table holds about 83,000 distinct CDR3 sequences, 95% to 97% found once. CDR3 size: 14 residues. From germline, CDR1 is LNHDA and CDR2 SQIVND (reference sequence). V was clipped by 2 bases and J by 1 base, with 8 bases between them. To note about this clonotype: Its antigen is currently unknown.

This chain uses TRBV19 with TRBJ1-1; perhaps TRBD1 as D (6 bases). This TCR was recovered from a human donor with Susac syndrome. What was sequenced was CD8+ T cells from PBMCs. The CDR3 DNA is TGTGCCAGTAGTATACAGGGGCAGAACACTGAAGCTTTCTTT. Translated: CASSIQGQNTEAFF.